One and the same sample provided the 27 T cell receptor beta chains below, sequenced in a study of cytomegalovirus exposure and HLA in healthy donors (dated by TCRdb to 2016 to 2017). Libraries were constructed by the immunoSEQ multiplex PCR assay. For the multiplex PCR, a mixture combining 60 forward primers for TCR Vbeta segments and 13 reverse primers for TCR Jbeta segments was used. TCRdb provides this immuneACCESS table in a form limited to in-frame rearrangements. Some clones are lacking; in checked studies, under half of them reflect an unresolved V gene, and why the rest are absent is not known. The table for this sample lists about 140,000 clones; 73% of them were counted only once. Together, the top ten hold 1.3% of the sample. Material for sequencing was PBMCs. The receptors originated from a woman aged 40 to 50 in good health and CMV-seronegative.

The chain employs TRBV5-6 and TRBJ1-1, with D uncertain. Trimming removed 0 bases at V and 1 base at J, with 10 bases between. The CDR3 spans 15 residues. Germline lookup yields CDR1 SGHDT and CDR2 YYEEEE. The CDR3 region has the DNA TGTGCCAGCAGCTTGGTCTGGGGAGCGAACACTGAAGCTTTCTTT. As protein: CASSLVWGANTEAFF.

This clone was observed a single time. The V gene is TRBV14, the J gene TRBJ2-5; tentative D call: TRBD1 (5 bases). CDR3 length equals 17 residues. Germline CDR1 reads SGHDN; CDR2 reads FVKESK. Trimming pared 0 bases from V and 2 bases from J, leaving 16 bases between. In DNA form, the CDR3 reads TGTGCCAGCAGCCAAGATCAAGGGGCAGGTTTTCAAGAGACCCAGTACTTC. Protein sequence: CASSQDQGAGFQETQYF.

The V call is TRBV5-4, the J call TRBJ1-1; no firm D call. Trimming cost V 0 bases and J 1 base, with 10 bases left between them. The CDR3 totals 15 residues. Germline V gives CDR1 SGHNT, CDR2 YYREEE (reference sequence). CDR3 region: CASSLETGRNTEAFF. In DNA form, the CDR3 reads TGTGCCAGCAGCTTGGAAACGGGAAGGAACACTGAAGCTTTCTTT.

This clone was detected a few times. V is TRBV9 and J is TRBJ1-1; the D gene is possibly TRBD1 (5 bases). The CDR3 is made up of 15 amino acids. Germline CDR1 reads SGDLS; CDR2 reads YYNGEE. V lost 0 bases and J lost 0, with 9 bases in between. In nucleotides, the CDR3 is TGTGCCAGCAGCGTAGTCCAGGGCCTGAACACTGAAGCTTTCTTT. The encoded protein is CASSVVQGLNTEAFF.

The chain uses TRBV5-1 and TRBJ2-1; a possible D gene is TRBD2 (5 bases). The CDR3 contains 13 residues. Trimming removed 0 bases at V and 6 bases at J, with 7 bases between. CDR1 is SGHRS, CDR2 YFSETQ, per germline. The CDR3 loop is CASSLGGPNEQFF. In DNA form, the CDR3 reads TGCGCCAGCAGCTTGGGAGGGCCCAATGAGCAGTTCTTC.

This chain connects TRBV18 to TRBJ2-6; 7 bases line up with TRBD1. Germline CDR1 is KGHSH and CDR2 is LQKENI. V was clipped by 4 bases and J by 0 bases; unmatched bases: 6. This CDR3 region has 17 residues. CDR3 in amino acids: CASSQTGLYSGANVLTF. Written as DNA, the CDR3 is TGTGCCAGCTCACAGACAGGGCTCTACTCTGGGGCCAACGTCCTGACTTTC.

The genes are TRBV15 and TRBJ1-5; 8 nucleotides agree with TRBD1. CDR1 is LNHNV, CDR2 YYDKDF, per germline (reference sequence). The CDR3 extends over 15 amino acids. V dropped 2 bases and J dropped 6; count of bases not matched to a gene: 6. The CDR3 coding sequence is TGTGCCACCAGCAGATTGACAGGGGTCGGTCAGCCCCAGCATTTT. This encodes CATSRLTGVGQPQHF.

The chain has TRBV7-8 and TRBJ2-2; 7 bases match TRBD1. This CDR3 is 15 amino acids long. V shed 1 base, J shed 3 bases, and the junction held 2 bases outside the gene matches. Germline CDR1 reads SGHVS; CDR2 reads FQNEAQ. CDR3 residues: CASSLGDSYTGELFF. In DNA, the CDR3 is TGTGCCAGCAGCTTAGGGGACAGCTACACCGGGGAGCTGTTTTTT. Combining the CDR3 with reference TRBV7-8 and TRBJ2-2 gives the whole variable domain GAGVSQSPRYKVAKRGQDVALRCDPISGHVSLFWYQQALGQGPEFLTYFQNEAQLDKSGLPSDRFFAERPEGSVSTLKIQRTQQEDSAVYLCASSLGDSYTGELFFGEGSRLTVL.

This clone came up a few times. The chain links TRBV4-1 to TRBJ1-1; D unclear. From germline, CDR1 is MGHRA and CDR2 YSYEKL. V lost 4 bases and J lost 7, with 16 bases in between. This CDR3 contains 14 residues. The CDR3 here is CASSPTGLRDEAFF. DNA of the CDR3: TGCGCCAGCAGCCCTACGGGGTTACGGGATGAAGCTTTCTTT.

DNA for the CDR3: TGCGCCAGCAGCTTGGGAGTTACGGCCGGGGAGCTGTTTTTT. It yields the protein CASSLGVTAGELFF. V usage is TRBV5-1 and J usage is TRBJ2-2; D gene unclear. V lost 0 bases, J lost 6 bases, and 9 bases lay in between. The CDR3 has 14 amino acids. Looked up from germline, CDR1 is SGHRS and CDR2 is YFSETQ.

V gene TRBV19 combines with J gene TRBJ1-6, with D tentatively TRBD1 (6 bases). The V end lost 5 bases, the J end lost 10 bases, and 12 bases lay between the germline ends. The germline V gene encodes CDR1 LNHDA and CDR2 SQIVND (reference sequence). This CDR3 has 13 residues. The CDR3 DNA follows: TGTGCCAGTAGTGATCACAGGGAATCACCCCTCCACTTT. Amino acid sequence: CASSDHRESPLHF. The whole variable domain, remainder taken from reference TRBV19 and TRBJ1-6, is DGGITQSPKYLFRKEGQNVTLSCEQNLNHDAMYWYRQDPGQGLRLIYYSQIVNDFQKGDIAEGYSVSREKKESFPLTVTSAQKNPTAFYLCASSDHRESPLHFGNGTRLTVT.

The V and J genes are TRBV28 and TRBJ1-5; TRBD1 agrees at 7 bases. In germline, CDR1 is MDHEN, CDR2 SYDVKM. After removal of 2 bases from V and 1 base from J, the junction contained 8 bases not matched to a gene. This CDR3 contains 17 residues. CDR3 region: CASSLPTGTESNQPQHF. The CDR3 nucleotides are TGTGCCAGCAGTTTACCTACCGGGACAGAAAGCAATCAGCCCCAGCATTTT.

The chain links TRBV6-1 to TRBJ1-2, with TRBD1 matching over 9 bases. Trimming took 4 bases from V and 7 from J; bases not matched to a gene: 10. The CDR3 is 15 residues long. Germline-derived CDR1 and CDR2 are MNHNS and SASEGT. In DNA, the CDR3 is TGTGCCAGCAGTGGACTTCCGGGACAGGGTGTTGGCTACACCTTC. This sequence encodes CASSGLPGQGVGYTF.

The chain recombines TRBV5-4 with TRBJ1-2, with TRBD1 matching 8 bases. The V gene end was trimmed by 3 bases and the J gene end by 5 bases; junction bases not matched to a gene: 9. CDR1 is SGHNT and CDR2 is YYREEE in the germline V gene (reference sequence). The CDR3 is 15 amino acids. CDR3 sequence (DNA): TGTGCCAGCAGCTGGCGGGACAGGCAACTATATGGCTACACCTTC. Its translation is CASSWRDRQLYGYTF.

This chain connects TRBV5-1 to TRBJ1-2, with a possible D match to TRBD1 (5 bases). The ends were cut back, 3 bases at V and 0 bases at J, with 15 bases in the middle. Germline-derived CDR1 and CDR2 are SGHRS and YFSETQ. The CDR3 totals 16 residues. The CDR3 DNA reads TGCGCCAGCAGCTGGGGGGGGTTCGGAACTAACTATGGCTACACCTTC. Translating gives CASSWGGFGTNYGYTF.

J is TRBJ2-7 and V is TRBV6-1, with 8 bases matching TRBD1. Trimming at V came to 8 bases and at J to 6 bases, leaving 12 bases not matched to a gene. Germline CDR1 and CDR2: MNHNS and SASEGT. The CDR3 extends over 14 amino acids. The CDR3 here is CASDNSGTGGEQYV. CDR3 sequence (DNA): TGTGCCAGCGACAACTCCGGGACAGGTGGCGAGCAGTACGTC.

The genes are TRBV7-8 and TRBJ2-3; tentatively, D is TRBD1 (6 bases). The V and J ends lost 1 base and 2 bases respectively, with 13 bases between them. CDR1 is SGHVS, CDR2 FQNEAQ, per germline. This CDR3 is built from 16 residues. The CDR3 DNA follows: TGTGCCAGCAGCTTAGGAAGGGGGATTTCCACAGATACGCAGTATTTT. Translated, it gives CASSLGRGISTDTQYF. The variable domain in full, with the rest retrieved from reference TRBV7-8 and TRBJ2-3, is GAGVSQSPRYKVAKRGQDVALRCDPISGHVSLFWYQQALGQGPEFLTYFQNEAQLDKSGLPSDRFFAERPEGSVSTLKIQRTQQEDSAVYLCASSLGRGISTDTQYFGPGTRLTVL.

This clone showed up just once. A read error may account for a junction end that differs from germline. The chain has TRBV7-9 and TRBJ2-2, with a weak D call TRBD2 (5 bases). The CDR3 loop spans 16 amino acids. Germline lookup yields CDR1 SEHNR and CDR2 FQNEAQ (reference sequence). CDR3 coding DNA: TGTTCCAGCAGCCTGTCTTCTAGGAGGAGATCCGGGGAGCTGTTTTTT. Its translation: CSSSLSSRRRSGELFF.

This clone has only a few counts. The chain uses TRBV6-1 and TRBJ2-2; perhaps TRBD1 as D (5 bases). V dropped 3 bases and J dropped 0 bases, with 5 bases sitting between them. CDR3 length equals 14 residues. Germline V CDR1 and CDR2: MNHNS, SASEGT. The CDR3: CASSEGPNTGELFF. The CDR3 nucleotides read TGTGCCAGCAGTGAGGGGCCGAACACCGGGGAGCTGTTTTTT.

This clone occurred a few times. The rearrangement links TRBV6-4 to TRBJ1-1, with 10 bases that match TRBD1. The CDR3 is 15 residues long. V was clipped by 6 bases and J by 4 bases; unmatched bases: 8. Per germline, CDR1 MRHNA and CDR2 SNTAGT. CDR3 bases: TGTGCCAGCAGGGGGGGGACAGGGGATGCCACTGAAGCTTTCTTT. This codes for CASRGGTGDATEAFF.

This rearrangement joins TRBV29-1 to TRBJ2-2; TRBD1 matches 9 bases. Trimming took 8 bases from V and 0 from J; bases not matched to a gene: 4. There are 14 residues in the CDR3. The germline V gene encodes CDR1 SQVTM and CDR2 ANQGSEA. The CDR3 is CSCGQGTNTGELFF. CDR3 in DNA: TGCAGCTGCGGACAGGGGACGAACACCGGGGAGCTGTTTTTT.

V is TRBV27 and J is TRBJ2-7; TRBD2 matches 7 bases. Germline V lookup: CDR1 MNHEY, CDR2 SMNVEV (reference sequence). The CDR3 has 16 residues. The trim removed 5 bases at V and 6 bases at J, leaving 16 bases unmatched. CDR3 protein: CASSPGAGGNPIEQYV. The CDR3 DNA reads TGTGCCAGCAGTCCCGGCGCCGGGGGGAATCCCATCGAGCAGTACGTC.

The chain uses TRBV18 and TRBJ2-3; D is undetermined. CDR3 length: 13 amino acids. Trimming took off 3 bases at V and 7 bases at J, with 11 bases between the two ends. The germline gives CDR1 KGHSH, CDR2 LQKENI. This chain's CDR3 is CASSPAPGYTQYF. CDR3 DNA sequence: TGTGCCAGCTCACCCGCCCCCGGGTATACGCAGTATTTT.

V gene TRBV6-5 combines with J gene TRBJ1-2; TRBD1 might be the D (6 bases). V was trimmed by 7 bases and J by 7 bases, leaving 13 bases between them. Germline V gene sequence: CDR1 MNHEY, CDR2 SVGAGI. There are 12 residues in the CDR3. DNA for the CDR3: TGTGCCAGCAAGGACAGTACCGTTGGCTACACCTTC. Protein product: CASKDSTVGYTF.

This clone has just a few counts. This chain uses TRBV6-5 with TRBJ2-1; 7 bases line up with TRBD2. J was trimmed by 9 bases and V by 0 bases; bases with no gene match: 2. Germline lookup yields CDR1 MNHEY and CDR2 SVGAGI. The CDR3 extends over 13 amino acids. This CDR3 is CASSYSRELEQFF. CDR3 DNA: TGTGCCAGCAGTTACTCGCGGGAGCTTGAGCAGTTCTTC.

The genes are TRBV5-1 and TRBJ2-2, with D tentatively TRBD1 (6 bases). The CDR3 length is 15 residues. Trimming removed 4 bases from V and 4 bases from J, with 14 bases in between. Per germline, CDR1 SGHRS and CDR2 YFSETQ. CDR3 residues: CASSKQGEGTGELFF. In nucleotides, the CDR3 is TGCGCCAGCAGCAAACAGGGTGAGGGCACCGGGGAGCTGTTTTTT. The full variable domain, its missing parts supplied by reference TRBV5-1 and TRBJ2-2, is KAGVTQTPRYLIKTRGQQVTLSCSPISGHRSVSWYQQTPGQGLQFLFEYFSETQRNKGNFPGRFSGRQFSNSRSEMNVSTLELGDSALYLCASSKQGEGTGELFFGEGSRLTVL.

The chain employs TRBV4-2 and TRBJ1-2, with 7 bases matching TRBD1. V gave up 0 bases and J gave up 4 bases; unmatched junction bases: 5. Germline assignment: CDR1 LGHNA and CDR2 YNFKEQ. The CDR3 has 15 residues. In DNA form, the CDR3 reads TGTGCCAGCAGCCAAGATTTGGGGACAGCCTATGGCTACACCTTC. It codes for CASSQDLGTAYGYTF.